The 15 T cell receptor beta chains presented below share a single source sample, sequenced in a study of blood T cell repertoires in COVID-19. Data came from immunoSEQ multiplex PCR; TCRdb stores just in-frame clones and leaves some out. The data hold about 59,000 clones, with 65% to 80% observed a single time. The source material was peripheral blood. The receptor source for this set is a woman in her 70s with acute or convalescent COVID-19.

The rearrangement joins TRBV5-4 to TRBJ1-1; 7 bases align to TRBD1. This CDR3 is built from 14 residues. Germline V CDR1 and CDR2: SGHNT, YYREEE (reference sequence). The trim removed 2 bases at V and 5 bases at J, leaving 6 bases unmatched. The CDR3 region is CASSFSDRVTEAFF. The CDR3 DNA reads TGTGCCAGCAGCTTCAGTGACAGGGTTACTGAAGCTTTCTTT.

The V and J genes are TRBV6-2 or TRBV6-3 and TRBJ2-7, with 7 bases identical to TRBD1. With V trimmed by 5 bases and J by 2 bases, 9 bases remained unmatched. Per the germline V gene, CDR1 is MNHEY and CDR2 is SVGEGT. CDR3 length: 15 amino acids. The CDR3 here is CASSKPRQGTYEQYF. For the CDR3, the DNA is TGTGCCAGCAGTAAGCCCCGACAGGGAACCTACGAGCAGTACTTC.

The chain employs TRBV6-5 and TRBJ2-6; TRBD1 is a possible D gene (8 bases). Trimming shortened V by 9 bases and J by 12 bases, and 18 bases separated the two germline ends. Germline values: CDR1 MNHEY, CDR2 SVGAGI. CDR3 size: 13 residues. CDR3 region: CASTPDREGVLTF. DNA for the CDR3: TGTGCCAGTACACCGGACAGGGAGGGCGTCCTGACTTTC.

The CDR3 nucleotides are TGTGCCAGCAGTTACTCGAACAGGGGGGCCTCCTACGAGCAGTACTTC. Its translation is CASSYSNRGASYEQYF. The chain recombines TRBV6-6 with TRBJ2-7; 8 bases line up with TRBD1. Germline V gene sequence: CDR1 MNHNY, CDR2 SVGAGI (reference sequence). CDR3 length equals 16 residues. Trimming cost V 0 bases and J 0 bases; bases outside gene matches: 4.

The CDR3 nucleotides are TGTGCCAGCAGTGGGGGGACAGGGGGATACGAGACCCAGTACTTC. Translation gives CASSGGTGGYETQYF. The chain uses TRBV2 and TRBJ2-5, with 11 positions matching TRBD1. The J segment lost 5 bases and the V segment lost 4 bases, leaving 6 bases of the junction unmatched. CDR1 is SNHLY, CDR2 FYNNEI, per germline. The CDR3 has 15 amino acids.

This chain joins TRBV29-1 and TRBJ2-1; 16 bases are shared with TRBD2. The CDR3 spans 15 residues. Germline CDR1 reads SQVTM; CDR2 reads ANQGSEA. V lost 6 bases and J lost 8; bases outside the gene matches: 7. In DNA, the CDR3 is TGCAGCGTCCGAGGGACTAGCGGGGGGGCGGATGAGCAGTTCTTC. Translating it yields CSVRGTSGGADEQFF.

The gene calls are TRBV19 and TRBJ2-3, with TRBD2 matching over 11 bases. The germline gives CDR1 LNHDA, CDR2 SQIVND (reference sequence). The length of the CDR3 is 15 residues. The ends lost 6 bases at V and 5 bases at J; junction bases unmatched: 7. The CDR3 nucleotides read TGTGCCAGTAGCCGTACTAGCGGGGGCCGAGATACGCAGTATTTT. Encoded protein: CASSRTSGGRDTQYF.

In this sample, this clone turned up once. The CDR3 protein is CASSSALGGNTQYF. CDR3 nucleotide sequence: TGTGCCAGTAGTTCGGCCCTCGGCGGGAATACGCAGTATTTT. The rearrangement joins TRBV19 to TRBJ2-3; D perhaps matches TRBD2 (6 bases). Trimming took off 5 bases at V and 7 bases at J, with 16 bases between the two ends. The germline gives CDR1 LNHDA, CDR2 SQIVND (reference sequence). This CDR3 has 14 amino acids.

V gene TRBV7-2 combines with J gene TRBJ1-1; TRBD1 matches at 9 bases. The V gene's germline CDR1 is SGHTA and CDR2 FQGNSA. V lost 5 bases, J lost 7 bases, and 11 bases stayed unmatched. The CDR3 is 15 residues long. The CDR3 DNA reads TGTGCCAGCAGCGAAAGGCCGGGACAGGGAGATGAAGCTTTCTTT. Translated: CASSERPGQGDEAFF.

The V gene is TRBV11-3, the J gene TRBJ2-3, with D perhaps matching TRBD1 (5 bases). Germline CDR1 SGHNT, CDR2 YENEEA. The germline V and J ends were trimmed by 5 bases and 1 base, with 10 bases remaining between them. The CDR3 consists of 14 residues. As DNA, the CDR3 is TGTGCCAGCAGCGAGACAGCCGGCACAGATACGCAGTATTTT. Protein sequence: CASSETAGTDTQYF.

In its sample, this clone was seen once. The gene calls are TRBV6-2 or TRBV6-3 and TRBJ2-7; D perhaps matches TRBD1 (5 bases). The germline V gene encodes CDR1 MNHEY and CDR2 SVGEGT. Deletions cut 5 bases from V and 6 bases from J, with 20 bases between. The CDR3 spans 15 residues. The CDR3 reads CASSQSGKSRGEQYF. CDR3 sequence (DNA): TGTGCCAGCAGTCAATCAGGGAAATCCCGAGGCGAGCAGTACTTC.

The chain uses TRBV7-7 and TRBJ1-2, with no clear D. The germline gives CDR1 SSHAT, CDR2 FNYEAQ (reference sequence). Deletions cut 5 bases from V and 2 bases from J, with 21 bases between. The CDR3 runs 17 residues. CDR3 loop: CASSPEENRQPNYGYTF. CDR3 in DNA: TGTGCCAGCAGCCCGGAGGAGAATCGCCAACCAAACTATGGCTACACCTTC.

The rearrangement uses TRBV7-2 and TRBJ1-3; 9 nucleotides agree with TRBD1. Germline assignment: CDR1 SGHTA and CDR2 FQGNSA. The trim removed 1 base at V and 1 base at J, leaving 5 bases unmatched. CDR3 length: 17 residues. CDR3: CASSLGGTGRSGNTIYF. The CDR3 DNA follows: TGTGCCAGCAGCTTAGGTGGGACAGGGAGGTCTGGAAACACCATATATTTT.

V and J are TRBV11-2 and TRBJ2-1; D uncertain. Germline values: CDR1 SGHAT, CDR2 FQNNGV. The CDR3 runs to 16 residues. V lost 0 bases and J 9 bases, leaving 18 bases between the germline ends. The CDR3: CASSLDLSPRPGEQFF. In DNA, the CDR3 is TGTGCCAGCAGCTTAGATCTGTCTCCCCGTCCCGGTGAGCAGTTCTTC.

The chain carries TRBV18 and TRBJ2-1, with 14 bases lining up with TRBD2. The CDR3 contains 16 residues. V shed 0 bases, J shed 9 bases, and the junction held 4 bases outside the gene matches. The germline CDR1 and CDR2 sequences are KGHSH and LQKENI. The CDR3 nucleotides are TGTGCCAGCTCACCACCGAGACTAGCGGGGGGGAGTGAGCAGTTCTTC. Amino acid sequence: CASSPPRLAGGSEQFF.